Shown below are 16 T cell receptor beta chains from a single sample sequenced in a study of cytomegalovirus exposure and HLA in healthy donors. Method: immunoSEQ multiplex PCR; TCRdb's copy keeps in-frame clones and lacks some. The table shows approximately 180,000 clones, with roughly 89% occurring only once. Material for sequencing was PBMCs. The source is a woman aged 25 to 39 in good health and CMV-seronegative.

The count of this clone is one. The chain links TRBV27 to TRBJ1-2, with TRBD1 identical over 7 bases. After removal of 7 bases from V and 10 bases from J, the junction contained 24 bases not matched to a gene. Looked up from germline, CDR1 is MNHEY and CDR2 is SMNVEV (reference sequence). The CDR3 is 17 residues long. DNA of the CDR3: TGTGCCAGCACCCCGAAGGCAGGGGGTCTTGAGCTAGCCCCCTACACCTTC. It yields the protein CASTPKAGGLELAPYTF.

The chain uses TRBV2 and TRBJ1-4; weak D call: TRBD1 (5 bases). CDR1 and CDR2 (germline): SNHLY, FYNNEI. With 6 bases removed from V and 4 bases from J, the gap between germline ends came to 12 bases. CDR3 length: 14 amino acids. The CDR3: CASSQGEVNEKLFF. CDR3 DNA: TGTGCCAGCAGCCAAGGGGAGGTTAATGAAAAACTGTTTTTT.

This chain links TRBV4-1 with TRBJ1-5, with TRBD1 identical over 11 bases. The CDR3 contains 20 residues. CDR1 and CDR2 (germline): MGHRA, YSYEKL. V lost 3 bases, J lost 0 bases, and 13 bases stayed unmatched. The chain's CDR3 is CASSHLQRTGGHYSNQPQHF. The CDR3 DNA is TGCGCCAGCAGCCACCTACAGAGGACAGGGGGCCATTATAGCAATCAGCCCCAGCATTTT.

V gene TRBV5-4 combines with J gene TRBJ2-1, with 14 positions matching TRBD2. This CDR3 has 15 amino acids. With 4 bases clipped from V and 5 bases from J, the junction kept 2 bases outside the gene matches. Germline CDR1 is SGHNT and CDR2 is YYREEE (reference sequence). CDR3 residues: CASSAGLAGDNEQFF. The CDR3 nucleotides read TGTGCCAGCAGCGCGGGACTAGCGGGGGACAATGAGCAGTTCTTC.

This chain joins TRBV11-2 and TRBJ1-4; D is perhaps TRBD1 (6 bases). Germline lookup yields CDR1 SGHAT and CDR2 FQNNGV. V lost 6 bases and J lost 3, with 14 bases in between. The CDR3 runs to 15 residues. The CDR3 sequence is CASSSTGKANEKLFF. The CDR3 region has the DNA TGTGCCAGCAGTTCCACAGGGAAGGCTAATGAAAAACTGTTTTTT.

There are a few counts of this clone. The chain links TRBV7-2 to TRBJ1-1; the match to TRBD1 covers 8 bases. CDR1 is SGHTA and CDR2 is FQGNSA in the germline V gene. The V segment lost 2 bases and the J segment 4 bases; nucleotides outside the gene matches: 6. The CDR3 runs 15 residues. The CDR3 DNA follows: TGTGCCAGCAGCTTAACCGGACAGGGCACCACTGAAGCTTTCTTT. Its protein product is CASSLTGQGTTEAFF.

In this sample, this clone turned up a few times. The chain carries TRBV4-2 and TRBJ2-7, with TRBD1 matching over 8 bases. The CDR3 is 13 residues long. J was trimmed by 3 bases and V by 4 bases; bases with no gene match: 2. From germline, CDR1 is LGHNA and CDR2 YNFKEQ. CDR3 sequence: CASSPTGDYEQYF. Written as DNA, the CDR3 is TGTGCCAGCAGCCCGACAGGGGACTACGAGCAGTACTTC.

This CDR3 reads CASSDGTGGYEQYF. CDR3 DNA sequence: TGTGCCAGCAGCGACGGGACAGGGGGCTACGAGCAGTACTTC. The rearrangement joins TRBV6-1 to TRBJ2-7, with 11 bases matching TRBD1. Germline CDR1 and CDR2: MNHNS and SASEGT. V shed 6 bases and J 3 bases; nucleotides not matched to a gene: 4. This CDR3 region has 14 residues.

CDR3 loop: CSGQGAGGYTF. The CDR3 bases are TGCAGCGGTCAGGGGGCGGGTGGCTACACCTTC. This chain links TRBV29-1 with TRBJ1-2, with 8 bases that match TRBD1. The germline V gene has CDR1 SQVTM and CDR2 ANQGSEA. Losses at the gene ends were 7 bases for V and 7 bases for J; bases not matched to a gene: 5. The CDR3 spans 11 residues.

This clone showed up just a few times. V and J are TRBV6-5 and TRBJ1-1; maybe TRBD1 (5 bases). With 3 bases removed from V and 5 bases from J, the gap between germline ends came to 10 bases. The germline gives CDR1 MNHEY, CDR2 SVGAGI. This CDR3 is 13 amino acids long. CDR3 coding DNA: TGTGCCAGCAGTTATCAGGGATGGACTGAAGCTTTCTTT. Protein sequence: CASSYQGWTEAFF.

This rearrangement joins TRBV18 to TRBJ2-1; 7 bases are shared with TRBD2. Germline CDR1 is KGHSH and CDR2 is LQKENI. CDR3 length: 16 residues. The V segment lost 3 bases and the J segment 2 bases; nucleotides outside the gene matches: 7. CDR3 in DNA: TGTGCCAGCTCACCCCGGGGGAGGGGAGCCTACAATGAGCAGTTCTTC. Translated: CASSPRGRGAYNEQFF.

The chain employs TRBV19 and TRBJ2-7; the match to TRBD1 covers 7 bases. V shed 5 bases, J shed 4 bases, and the junction held 8 bases outside the gene matches. This CDR3 has 14 residues. Germline V gene data show CDR1 as LNHDA and CDR2 as SQIVND (reference sequence). CDR3 sequence (DNA): TGTGCCAGTAGTCCGCTAGACAGGGATTACGAGCAGTACTTC. Translated, it gives CASSPLDRDYEQYF.

V usage is TRBV6-1 and J usage is TRBJ1-3; D is unclear. The CDR3 is 15 residues long. V shed 7 bases and J shed 0 bases, with 13 bases lying between them. Germline CDR1 reads MNHNS; CDR2 reads SASEGT. The CDR3 loop is CASTWQANSGNTIYF. The CDR3 DNA reads TGTGCCAGCACGTGGCAGGCCAACTCTGGAAACACCATATATTTT.

The chain recombines TRBV6-4 with TRBJ1-5, with a tentative D call TRBD1 (6 bases). The V end was cut by 6 bases, the J end by 4 bases, with 19 bases between. This CDR3 contains 16 residues. Germline-derived CDR1 and CDR2 are MRHNA and SNTAGT. The CDR3 sequence is CASRGSGGSRNQPQHF. The DNA for the CDR3 is TGTGCCAGCAGGGGAAGCGGGGGCTCGAGAAATCAGCCCCAGCATTTT.

This chain connects TRBV19 to TRBJ2-1, with D perhaps TRBD2 (6 bases). In germline, CDR1 is LNHDA, CDR2 SQIVND (reference sequence). The CDR3 has 15 amino acids. V gave up 5 bases and J gave up 5 bases, with 16 bases separating them. The CDR3, as DNA: TGTGCCAGTAGTCGGAGGGCATGGGCCGACAATGAGCAGTTCTTC. Translating it yields CASSRRAWADNEQFF.

The chain employs TRBV19 and TRBJ1-4; D possibly corresponds to TRBD1 (5 bases). This CDR3 has 12 amino acids. The ends were cut back, 5 bases at V and 8 bases at J, with 9 bases in the middle. Germline CDR1 is LNHDA and CDR2 is SQIVND (reference sequence). CDR3 residues: CASSLGLEKLFF. CDR3 DNA sequence: TGTGCCAGTAGTTTGGGACTCGAAAAACTGTTTTTT.